A single sample gave rise to the 6 T cell receptor beta chains below, sequenced in a study of T cells after posttransplantation cyclophosphamide. Measured with immunoSEQ multiplex PCR; TCRdb has only the in-frame clones, and not every one. The sample holds tens of thousands of clones, 94% seen once. Sequenced input: PBMCs. The receptors shown here come from a woman in her 30s in good health and a related stem cell transplant donor.

This chain uses TRBV6-4 with TRBJ2-1, with 12 bases that match TRBD1. Trimming at V came to 2 bases and at J to 8 bases, leaving 1 base not matched to a gene. Germline CDR1 and CDR2: MRHNA and SNTAGT. CDR3 length equals 14 residues. This chain's CDR3 is CASSDGTGGDEQFF. The DNA for the CDR3 is TGTGCCAGCAGTGACGGGACAGGGGGCGATGAGCAGTTCTTC.

The V gene is TRBV2, the J gene TRBJ1-2, with 9 bases lining up with TRBD1. The length of the CDR3 is 15 residues. Germline V gives CDR1 SNHLY, CDR2 FYNNEI. V was pared by 5 bases and J by 1 base, with 5 bases of the junction left unmatched. The CDR3 sequence: CASSSPGQGNYGYTF. CDR3 bases: TGTGCCAGCAGTTCCCCGGGACAGGGTAACTATGGCTACACCTTC.

In its sample, this clone was seen once. The chain carries TRBV10-3 and TRBJ1-2, with 8 bases lining up with TRBD1. The CDR3 has 15 amino acids. CDR1 and CDR2 (germline): ENHRY, SYGVKD. J gave up 1 base and V 6 bases, and 7 bases lay outside the gene matches. As DNA, the CDR3 is TGTGCCATCAGGCCGCCGGGACAGGTTAACTATGGCTACACCTTC. Translating gives CAIRPPGQVNYGYTF.

V gene TRBV29-1 combines with J gene TRBJ1-2; 9 bases align to TRBD1. This CDR3 has 15 amino acids. Per germline, CDR1 SQVTM and CDR2 ANQGSEA. V was pared by 0 bases and J by 3 bases, with 5 bases of the junction left unmatched. CDR3 region: CSVEDEGQGYYGYTF. In DNA, the CDR3 is TGCAGCGTTGAAGATGAGGGACAGGGTTACTATGGCTACACCTTC.

CDR3 region: CATHPRGSSGANVLTF. In DNA, the CDR3 is TGTGCCACCCATCCTCGAGGTAGCTCTGGGGCCAACGTCCTGACTTTC. This sequence joins TRBV13 and TRBJ2-6; D unresolved. Trimming took 10 bases from V and 0 from J, leaving 16 bases between them. The germline CDR1 and CDR2 sequences are PRHDT and FYEKMQ (reference sequence). This CDR3 is built from 16 residues.

V and J are TRBV7-2 and TRBJ1-1; D gene ambiguous. Trimming took off 3 bases at V and 6 bases at J, with 8 bases between the two ends. CDR3 length: 12 residues. Germline assignment: CDR1 SGHTA and CDR2 FQGNSA. The DNA of the CDR3 is TGTGCCAGCAGCTTTAATGAGCCTGAAGCTTTCTTT. Translation gives CASSFNEPEAFF.